The 15 T cell receptor beta chains below come from one sample, sequenced in a study of persistence of HIV-infected CD4 T cells. Which antigens these TCRs recognize remains unknown. Cells were stimulated with CMV-infected fibroblast lysates at around 9.1 ug/mL. Responding CD4+ T cells were sorted by upregulation of both CD40 ligand and CD69. The immunoSEQ assay was version 4, run in survey mode. TCRdb's copy holds only in-frame clones and misses some; the assay was immunoSEQ multiplex PCR. The sample contains approximately 7,000 clones, approximately 81% of which appear only once. The source material was CD4+ T cells sorted from PBMCs after approximately 19-hour stimulation, sampled from a patient who received antiretroviral therapy. The receptors come from an adult woman with HIV who was CMV-seropositive.

This clone was recorded once. This chain uses TRBV10-3 with TRBJ2-1; 14 bases match TRBD2. With 6 bases clipped from V and 9 bases from J, the junction kept 4 bases outside the gene matches. CDR1 and CDR2 from the germline V gene are ENHRY and SYGVKD. This CDR3 is built from 14 residues. This CDR3 is CAISGTSGSPEQFF. The DNA of the CDR3 is TGTGCCATCAGCGGGACTAGCGGGAGTCCTGAGCAGTTCTTC.

V is TRBV6-5 and J is TRBJ2-7; perhaps TRBD1 as D (6 bases). Germline V gene sequence: CDR1 MNHEY, CDR2 SVGAGI. This CDR3 spans 12 amino acids. Between the trimmed V and J ends, which lost 5 bases and 5 bases, there was a span of 10 bases. The CDR3, as DNA: TGTGCCAGCAGTCCCCAGGGGAACGAGCAGTACTTC. It yields the protein CASSPQGNEQYF.

V gene TRBV4-1 combines with J gene TRBJ2-2, with D perhaps assigned TRBD1 or TRBD2 (6 bases each). Germline V lookup: CDR1 MGHRA, CDR2 YSYEKL. CDR3 length equals 17 residues. V was cut by 0 bases and J by 1 base, with 12 bases left in between. This CDR3 reads CASSQEGGGKNTGELFF. DNA of the CDR3: TGCGCCAGCAGCCAAGAGGGGGGCGGGAAGAACACCGGGGAGCTGTTTTTT.

The chain uses TRBV5-4 and TRBJ2-3; D not resolved. Germline V lookup: CDR1 SGHNT, CDR2 YYREEE (reference sequence). Trimming shortened V by 4 bases and J by 6 bases, and 18 bases separated the two germline ends. The CDR3 is 15 residues long. CDR3 in DNA: TGTGCCAGCAGCATAATTGGCCCTGGTGGGGATACGCAGTATTTT. Residues: CASSIIGPGGDTQYF.

The gene calls are TRBV15 and TRBJ2-3; TRBD2 aligns across 7 bases. V trimming: 0 bases; J trimming: 4 bases; junction bases outside the gene matches: 7. This CDR3 comprises 16 residues. Germline values: CDR1 LNHNV, CDR2 YYDKDF (reference sequence). CDR3 sequence (DNA): TGTGCCACCAGCAGAGAAGGCGGGAGTGGGGCAGATACGCAGTATTTT. Its protein product is CATSREGGSGADTQYF.

In its sample, this clone was seen a few times. The V call is TRBV3-1 (or the pseudogene TRBV3-2), the J call TRBJ1-2, with D perhaps matching TRBD1 (6 bases). With 5 bases removed from V and 6 bases from J, the gap between germline ends came to 16 bases. From germline, CDR1 is LGHDT and CDR2 YNNKEL (reference sequence). The CDR3 spans 14 residues. CDR3 sequence reads: CASSLTPGVNGYTF. The CDR3 DNA is TGTGCCAGCAGCTTAACACCAGGGGTAAATGGCTACACCTTC.

About this clone itself: Distinct nucleotide sequences in the sample also encode this CDR3. This CDR3 reads CASSLGSGYTF. The DNA for the CDR3 is TGTGCCAGCAGCTTGGGGAGTGGCTACACCTTC. This chain uses TRBV12-3 or TRBV12-4 with TRBJ1-2; D gene uncertain. This CDR3 spans 11 amino acids. V shed 6 bases and J shed 7 bases, with 9 bases lying between them.

The chain is built from TRBV12-3 or TRBV12-4 and TRBJ2-5; tentatively, D is TRBD2 (5 bases). The V gene lost 2 bases and the J gene lost 4 bases, with 8 bases spanning the gap. This CDR3 spans 13 amino acids. The chain's CDR3 is CASSLSGGETQYF. The CDR3 coding sequence is TGTGCCAGCAGTTTAAGCGGAGGAGAGACCCAGTACTTC.

The chain joins TRBV2 to TRBJ2-1, with D perhaps TRBD1 (6 bases). Trimming removed 7 bases from V and 6 bases from J, with 19 bases in between. CDR1 SNHLY and CDR2 FYNNEI come from the germline V gene. The CDR3 is made up of 15 amino acids. CDR3 loop: CASKAQDSLINEQFF. DNA of the CDR3: TGTGCCAGCAAAGCCCAGGACAGCTTGATCAATGAGCAGTTCTTC.

The chain links TRBV4-1 to TRBJ2-1; D possibly corresponds to TRBD2 (5 bases). This CDR3 has 15 residues. V gave up 5 bases and J gave up 0 bases, with 11 bases separating them. The V gene's germline CDR1 is MGHRA and CDR2 YSYEKL. As DNA, the CDR3 is TGCGCCAGCAGCACTGTCCTAGCCTCCTACAATGAGCAGTTCTTC. The encoded protein is CASSTVLASYNEQFF.

The chain joins TRBV9 to TRBJ1-2; D is unclear. Trimming removed 4 bases at V and 8 bases at J, with 12 bases between. Germline values: CDR1 SGDLS, CDR2 YYNGEE. The CDR3 covers 12 residues. The CDR3 DNA reads as TGTGCCAGCAGCATCTCCTCAATGGGCTACACCTTC. Protein sequence: CASSISSMGYTF.

V is TRBV19 and J is TRBJ1-1, with D perhaps TRBD1 (6 bases). The V end lost 5 bases, the J end lost 1 base, and 11 bases lay between the germline ends. The CDR3 is made up of 14 amino acids. CDR1 LNHDA and CDR2 SQIVND come from the germline V gene (reference sequence). CDR3: CASSPTGSNTEAFF. The DNA of the CDR3 is TGTGCCAGTAGTCCTACAGGGTCGAACACTGAAGCTTTCTTT.

This rearrangement joins TRBV11-3 to TRBJ1-4; the D is unclear. Trimming pared 0 bases from V and 2 bases from J, leaving 4 bases between. Germline V gene lookup returns CDR1 SGHNT and CDR2 YENEEA. The CDR3 has 14 residues. Written as DNA, the CDR3 is TGTGCCAGCAGCTTAGAGGGGACTAATGAAAAACTGTTTTTT. Its translation is CASSLEGTNEKLFF.

This sequence joins TRBV21-1 and TRBJ2-3; the D call TRBD1 from the table was never checked on the DNA. TRBV21-1 is tagged as a pseudogene. This CDR3 region has 20 residues. For the CDR3, the DNA is TGTGCCAGCAGCAAAGGCTACACTCAAGGGACATTTACTAGCACAGATACGCAGTATTTT. Its translation: CASSKGYTQGTFTSTDTQYF.

The rearrangement links TRBV27 to TRBJ2-1, with TRBD2 matching 15 bases. With 2 bases clipped from V and 11 bases from J, the junction kept 10 bases outside the gene matches. The V gene's germline CDR1 is MNHEY and CDR2 SMNVEV (reference sequence). The CDR3 sequence is 17 residues long. CDR3 bases: TGTGCCAGCAGTTTACGGCGGACTAGCGGGGGGGGATCTAAGCAGTTCTTC. This encodes CASSLRRTSGGGSKQFF.